The present entry profiles one T cell receptor beta chain with its context. Germline-derived CDR1 and CDR2 are KGHSH and LQKENI. Deletions cut 3 bases from V and 0 bases from J, with 12 bases between. The CDR3 sequence is 16 residues long. The data are from a study of blood T cell repertoires in COVID-19. Per the original methods: Amplification with reference gene primers provided the estimates of nucleated cell counts. Method: immunoSEQ multiplex PCR; TCRdb's copy keeps in-frame clones and lacks some. D and trimming come from the DNA, and the V and J calls and clone size come from that table. The sample has fewer than 85,000 clones, around 90% seen once; the top ten hold roughly 9.1%.

The sample consisted of peripheral blood. The V and J genes are TRBV18 and TRBJ1-3; D may be TRBD1 (5 bases). This receptor was taken from a human donor in a cohort sampled during active COVID-19. The CDR3 reads CASSPLGHNSGNTIYF. In DNA, the CDR3 is TGTGCCAGCTCACCCCTAGGACACAACTCTGGAAACACCATATATTTT. Variable domain in full (rest from reference TRBV18 and TRBJ1-3): NAGVMQNPRHLVRRRGQEARLRCSPMKGHSHVYWYRQLPEEGLKFMVYLQKENIIDESGMPKERFSAEFPKEGPSILRIQQVVRGDSAAYFCASSPLGHNSGNTIYFGEGSWLTVV.